The TCR beta chain described here comes from a study of PD-1 blockade in classical Hodgkin lymphoma. General observations from the study: Possibly reflecting disease activity or prior therapy, repertoire differences have causes that remain undefined.

Sample time point: cycle 4 day 1 (C4D1), after more than five weeks of nivolumab. All patients relapsed after autologous stem cell transplantation, and brentuximab vedotin exposure varied. In the case of this clone: Antigen unknown.

Only in-frame clones appear in the TCRdb table, and some are missing; sequencing was by immunoSEQ multiplex PCR. The table includes roughly 60,000 clones, roughly nine tenths detected once. The sequencing here drew on peripheral blood mononuclear cells (PBMCs), taken before the fourth cycle of nivolumab. The sequence was collected from a human donor with classical Hodgkin lymphoma.

CDR3 bases: TGTGCCAGCAGTGATGGGCTGAATCAGCCCCAGCATTTT. It specifies CASSDGLNQPQHF. The V and J genes are TRBV6-1 and TRBJ1-5; the D is unclear. The ends were cut back, 3 bases at V and 4 bases at J, with 7 bases in the middle. The CDR3 loop spans 13 amino acids. CDR1 and CDR2 from the germline V gene are MNHNS and SASEGT.